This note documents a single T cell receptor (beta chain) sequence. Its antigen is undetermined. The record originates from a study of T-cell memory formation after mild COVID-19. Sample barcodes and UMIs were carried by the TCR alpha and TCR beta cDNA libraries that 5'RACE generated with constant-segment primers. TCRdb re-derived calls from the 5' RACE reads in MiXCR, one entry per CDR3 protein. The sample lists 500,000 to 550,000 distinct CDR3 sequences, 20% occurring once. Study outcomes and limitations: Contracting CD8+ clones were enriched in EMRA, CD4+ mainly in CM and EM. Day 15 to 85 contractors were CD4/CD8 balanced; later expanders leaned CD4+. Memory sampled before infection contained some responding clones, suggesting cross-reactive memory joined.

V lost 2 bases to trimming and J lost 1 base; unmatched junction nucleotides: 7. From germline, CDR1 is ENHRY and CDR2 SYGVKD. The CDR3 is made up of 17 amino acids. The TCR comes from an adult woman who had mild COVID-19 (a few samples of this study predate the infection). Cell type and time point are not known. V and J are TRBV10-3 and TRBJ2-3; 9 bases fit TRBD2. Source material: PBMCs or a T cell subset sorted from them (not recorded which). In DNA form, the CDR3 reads TGTGCCATCAGTGAGAGTGGCGGGAGGGCCGGCACAGATACGCAGTATTTT. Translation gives CAISESGGRAGTDTQYF.